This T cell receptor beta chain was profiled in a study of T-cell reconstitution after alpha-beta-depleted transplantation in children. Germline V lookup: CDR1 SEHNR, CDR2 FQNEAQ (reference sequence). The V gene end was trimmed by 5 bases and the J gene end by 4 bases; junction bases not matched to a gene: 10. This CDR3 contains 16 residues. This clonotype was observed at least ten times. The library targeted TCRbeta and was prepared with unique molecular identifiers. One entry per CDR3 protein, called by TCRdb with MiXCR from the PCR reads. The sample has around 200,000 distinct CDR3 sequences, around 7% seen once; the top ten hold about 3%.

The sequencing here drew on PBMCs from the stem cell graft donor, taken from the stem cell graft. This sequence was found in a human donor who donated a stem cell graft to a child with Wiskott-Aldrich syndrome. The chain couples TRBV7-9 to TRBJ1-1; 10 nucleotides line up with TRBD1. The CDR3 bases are TGTGCCAGCAGCGAACCTTGGACAGGGGGTGGCACTGAAGCTTTCTTT. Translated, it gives CASSEPWTGGGTEAFF. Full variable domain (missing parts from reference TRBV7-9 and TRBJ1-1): DTGVSQNPRHKITKRGQNVTFRCDPISEHNRLYWYRQTLGQGPEFLTYFQNEAQLEKSRLLSDRFSAERPKGSFSTLEIQRTEQGDSAMYLCASSEPWTGGGTEAFFGQGTRLTVV.